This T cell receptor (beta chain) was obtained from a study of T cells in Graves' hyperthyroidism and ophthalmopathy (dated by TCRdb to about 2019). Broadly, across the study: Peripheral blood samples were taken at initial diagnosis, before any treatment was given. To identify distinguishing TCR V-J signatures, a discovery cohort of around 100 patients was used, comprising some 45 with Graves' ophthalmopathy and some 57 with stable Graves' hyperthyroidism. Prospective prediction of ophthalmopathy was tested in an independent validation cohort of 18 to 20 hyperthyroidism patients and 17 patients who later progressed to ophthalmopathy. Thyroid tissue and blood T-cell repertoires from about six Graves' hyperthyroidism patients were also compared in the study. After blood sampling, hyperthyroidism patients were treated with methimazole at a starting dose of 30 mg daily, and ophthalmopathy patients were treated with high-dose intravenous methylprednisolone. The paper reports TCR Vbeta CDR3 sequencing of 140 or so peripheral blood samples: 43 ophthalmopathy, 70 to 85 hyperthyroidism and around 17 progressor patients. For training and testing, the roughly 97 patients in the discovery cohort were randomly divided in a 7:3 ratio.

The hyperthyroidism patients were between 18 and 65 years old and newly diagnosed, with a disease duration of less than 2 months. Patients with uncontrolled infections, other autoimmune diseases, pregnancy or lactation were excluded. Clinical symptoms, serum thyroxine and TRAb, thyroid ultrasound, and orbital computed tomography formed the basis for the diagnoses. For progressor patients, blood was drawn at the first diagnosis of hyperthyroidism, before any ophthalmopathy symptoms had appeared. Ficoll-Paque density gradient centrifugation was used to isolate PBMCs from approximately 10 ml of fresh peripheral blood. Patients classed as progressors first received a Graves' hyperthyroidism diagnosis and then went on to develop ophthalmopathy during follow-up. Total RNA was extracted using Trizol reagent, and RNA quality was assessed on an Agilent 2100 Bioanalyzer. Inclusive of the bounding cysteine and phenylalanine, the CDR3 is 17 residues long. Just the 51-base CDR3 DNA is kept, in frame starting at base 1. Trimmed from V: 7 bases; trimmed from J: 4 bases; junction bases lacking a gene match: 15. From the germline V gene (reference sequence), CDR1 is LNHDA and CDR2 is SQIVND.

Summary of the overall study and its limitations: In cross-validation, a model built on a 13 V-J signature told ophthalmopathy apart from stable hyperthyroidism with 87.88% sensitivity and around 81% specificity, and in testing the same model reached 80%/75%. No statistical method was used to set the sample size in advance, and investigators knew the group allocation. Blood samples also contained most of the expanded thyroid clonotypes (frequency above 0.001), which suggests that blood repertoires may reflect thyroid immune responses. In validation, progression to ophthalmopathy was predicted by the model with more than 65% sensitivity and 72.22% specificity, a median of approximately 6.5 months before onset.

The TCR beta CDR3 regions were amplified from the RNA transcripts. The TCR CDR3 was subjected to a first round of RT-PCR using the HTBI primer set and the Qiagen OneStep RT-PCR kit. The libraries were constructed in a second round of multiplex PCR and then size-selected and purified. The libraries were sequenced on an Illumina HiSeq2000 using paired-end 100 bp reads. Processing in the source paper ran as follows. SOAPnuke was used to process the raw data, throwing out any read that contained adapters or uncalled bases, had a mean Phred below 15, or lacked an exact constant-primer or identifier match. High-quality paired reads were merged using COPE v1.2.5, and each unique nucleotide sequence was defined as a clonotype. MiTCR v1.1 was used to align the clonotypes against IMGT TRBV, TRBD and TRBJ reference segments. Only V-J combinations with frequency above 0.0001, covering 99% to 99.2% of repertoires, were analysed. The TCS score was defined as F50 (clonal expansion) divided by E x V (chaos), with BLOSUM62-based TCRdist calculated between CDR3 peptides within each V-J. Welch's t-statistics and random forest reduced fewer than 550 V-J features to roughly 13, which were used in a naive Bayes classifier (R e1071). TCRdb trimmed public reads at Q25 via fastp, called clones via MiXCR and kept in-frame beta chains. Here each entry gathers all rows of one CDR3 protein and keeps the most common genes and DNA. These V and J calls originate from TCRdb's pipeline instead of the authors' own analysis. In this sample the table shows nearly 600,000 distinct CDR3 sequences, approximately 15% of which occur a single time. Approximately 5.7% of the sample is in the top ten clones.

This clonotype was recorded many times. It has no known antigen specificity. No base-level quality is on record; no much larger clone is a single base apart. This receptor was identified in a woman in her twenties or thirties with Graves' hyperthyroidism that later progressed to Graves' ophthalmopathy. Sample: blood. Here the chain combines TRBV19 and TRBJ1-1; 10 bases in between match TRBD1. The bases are TGTGCCAGTACAAGAACCCGGGACAGGGGAGGAGGCACTGAAGCTTTCTTT. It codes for CASTRTRDRGGGTEAFF.